Sequencing of this T cell receptor (beta chain) was carried out in a study of T cell responses to AZD1222 COVID-19 vaccine. Overall study: Both about-4-week and about-12-week second-dose recipients were combined. Study conclusions and caveats: Donors in the cohort were predominantly white British and more often female, and clonal diversity was possibly underestimated.

J lost 5 bases, V lost 3 bases, and 4 bases had no gene match. This CDR3 spans 15 amino acids. Germline lookup yields CDR1 SGDLS and CDR2 YYNGEE. TCRdb's table, derived via immunoSEQ multiplex PCR, lists solely in-frame clones and lacks some. The sample has tens of thousands of clones, 65% to 90% seen once. On this clone: Antigen unknown.

The source material was peripheral blood, sampled on day 0 of AZD1222 vaccination. The V gene is TRBV9, the J gene TRBJ2-4; 11 positions agree with TRBD2. This TCR came from an adult in good health. The CDR3 sequence is CASSASSGRQNIQYF. As DNA, the CDR3 is TGTGCCAGCAGCGCATCTAGCGGGAGGCAAAACATTCAGTACTTC.